This T cell receptor (beta chain) was sequenced in a study of T cells in Graves' hyperthyroidism and ophthalmopathy. As for the study in general: It was at initial diagnosis, before any treatment, that peripheral blood was collected. Study-level results: Most thyroid clonotypes with frequency above 0.001 were detected in blood.

Each patient was aged 18 to 65 and had newly diagnosed hyperthyroidism of under 2 months' duration. On the basis of clinical symptoms, serum thyroxine and TRAb, thyroid ultrasound and orbital computed tomography, diagnoses were made. V was clipped by 11 bases and J by 0 bases, with 22 bases between them. The CDR3 totals 16 residues. The germline CDR1 and CDR2 sequences are MNHNS and SASEGT. RNA transcripts provided the source from which TCR beta CDR3 regions were amplified. A first-round RT-PCR of the TCR CDR3 used the HTBI primer set. TCRdb passed the multiplex PCR reads through MiXCR, listing each CDR3 protein once. Of under 450,000 distinct CDR3 sequences in the sample, about 18% are singletons; the top ten hold almost 35%. This clonotype was seen many times. The antigen is unknown.

The sequence was collected from a woman aged 25 to 39 with Graves' hyperthyroidism that later progressed to Graves' ophthalmopathy. The gene calls are TRBV6-1 and TRBJ1-1; maybe TRBD1 (6 bases). The sequenced material came from blood. In DNA form, the CDR3 reads TGTGCCGAAAAGGAGGACAGCATTCCCATGAACACTGAAGCTTTCTTT. This translates into CAEKEDSIPMNTEAFF.